A single sample is the source of the 25 T cell receptor beta chains below, sequenced in a study of blood T cell repertoires in COVID-19. Only in-frame clones appear in the TCRdb table, and some are missing; sequencing was by immunoSEQ multiplex PCR. The sample shows about 190,000 clones, 84% of them seen only once. The sequenced sample was PBMCs or T cells enriched from blood (not recorded which). These receptors were collected from a woman in her twenties or thirties who had recovered from COVID-19.

The chain couples TRBV7-9 to TRBJ1-1; 10 nucleotides match TRBD1. Germline CDR1 and CDR2: SEHNR and FQNEAQ (reference sequence). The CDR3 sequence is 15 residues long. V gave up 1 base and J gave up 5 bases; unmatched junction bases: 4. In DNA, the CDR3 is TGTGCCAGCAGCTTAGGGACAGGGGGAAGGACTGAAGCTTTCTTT. Translated, it gives CASSLGTGGRTEAFF.

The genes are TRBV15 and TRBJ2-3; the D is unclear. Germline values: CDR1 LNHNV, CDR2 YYDKDF (reference sequence). The CDR3 runs 14 residues. V was cut by 4 bases and J by 2 bases, with 10 bases left in between. This CDR3 reads CATSTDTATDTQYF. The CDR3 DNA reads TGTGCCACCAGCACCGACACGGCCACAGATACGCAGTATTTT.

The chain is built from TRBV11-3 and TRBJ2-3, with D perhaps matching TRBD2 (6 bases). The CDR3 length is 14 residues. Germline CDR1 SGHNT, CDR2 YENEEA. Trimming took off 5 bases at V and 1 base at J, with 10 bases between the two ends. The CDR3 region is CASSPSVGTDTQYF. In DNA, the CDR3 is TGTGCCAGCAGCCCTAGCGTTGGCACAGATACGCAGTATTTT.

This chain joins TRBV29-1 and TRBJ1-3; no clear D gene. The CDR3 loop spans 12 amino acids. CDR1 and CDR2 from the germline V gene are SQVTM and ANQGSEA. With 7 bases removed from V and 2 bases from J, the gap between germline ends came to 9 bases. CDR3 residues: CSAPGTGNTIYF. The CDR3 DNA sequence: TGCAGCGCCCCAGGCACTGGAAACACCATATATTTT.

The chain links TRBV9 to TRBJ2-7; 10 bases match TRBD2. CDR1 and CDR2 from the germline V gene are SGDLS and YYNGEE. With V trimmed by 3 bases and J by 7 bases, 10 bases remained unmatched. The CDR3 sequence is 15 residues long. CDR3 residues: CASSALAGAMGEQYF. CDR3 DNA sequence: TGTGCCAGCAGCGCCCTAGCGGGAGCCATGGGGGAGCAGTACTTC.

This sequence joins TRBV28 and TRBJ1-1; TRBD1 might be the D (6 bases). This CDR3 spans 17 amino acids. Trimming removed 6 bases at V and 1 base at J, with 21 bases between. The germline V gene encodes CDR1 MDHEN and CDR2 SYDVKM. The CDR3 region has the DNA TGTGCCAGCAGAGCGGTACGGCAGAGGGGGGGGAACACTGAAGCTTTCTTT. Residues: CASRAVRQRGGNTEAFF.

The chain carries TRBV27 and TRBJ1-3; the D gene is possibly TRBD1 (5 bases). Germline V gives CDR1 MNHEY, CDR2 SMNVEV (reference sequence). With 2 bases removed from V and 0 bases from J, the gap between germline ends came to 11 bases. There are 16 residues in the CDR3. The CDR3 region is CASSLVGGSSGNTIYF. For the CDR3, the DNA is TGTGCCAGCAGTTTAGTCGGGGGGAGCTCTGGAAACACCATATATTTT.

CDR3 in DNA: TGTGCCAGCAGCTTACAGGGGGAAAACACTGAAGCTTTCTTT. It is translated as CASSLQGENTEAFF. The genes are TRBV11-3 and TRBJ1-1, with 7 bases lining up with TRBD1. Germline V CDR1 and CDR2: SGHNT, YENEEA. The CDR3 consists of 14 residues. V shed 2 bases, J shed 2 bases, and the junction held 2 bases outside the gene matches. Using reference TRBV11-3 and TRBJ1-1 for the parts outside the CDR3, the full variable domain is EAGVVQSPRYKIIEKKQPVAFWCNPISGHNTLYWYLQNLGQGPELLIRYENEEAVDDSQLPKDRFSAERLKGVDSTLKIQPAELGDSAVYLCASSLQGENTEAFFGQGTRLTVV.

The CDR3 loop is CATSRGPPIAGAGDNEQFF. CDR3 nucleotides: TGTGCCACCAGCAGAGGGCCCCCCATAGCGGGAGCAGGCGACAATGAGCAGTTCTTC. The chain recombines TRBV15 with TRBJ2-1; 9 nucleotides agree with TRBD2. The J segment lost 5 bases and the V segment lost 1 base, leaving 15 bases of the junction unmatched. CDR1 is LNHNV, CDR2 YYDKDF, per germline (reference sequence). The CDR3 loop spans 19 amino acids.

The chain couples TRBV28 to TRBJ1-1; 8 positions match TRBD1. Germline trimming cut 6 bases from V and 0 bases from J; bases unmatched to any gene: 6. The CDR3 runs to 15 residues. Germline V gene data show CDR1 as MDHEN and CDR2 as SYDVKM. The CDR3 bases are TGTGCCAGCAGCCCCGGGACAGGCATGAACACTGAAGCTTTCTTT. Amino acid sequence: CASSPGTGMNTEAFF.

This clone occurred many times. This chain connects TRBV2 to TRBJ1-5; the D is unclear. CDR3 length equals 13 residues. V lost 7 bases and J 5 bases, leaving 12 bases between the germline ends. The germline V gene encodes CDR1 SNHLY and CDR2 FYNNEI. As DNA, the CDR3 is TGTGCCAGCAAGAGGGAAACGGATCAGCCCCAGCATTTT. It translates to CASKRETDQPQHF.

This clone was recorded only once. The chain links TRBV5-4 to TRBJ1-6, with a tentative D call TRBD1 (6 bases). The germline V and J ends were trimmed by 0 bases and 8 bases, with 9 bases remaining between them. Germline-derived CDR1 and CDR2 are SGHNT and YYREEE (reference sequence). CDR3 length: 14 amino acids. The CDR3: CASSLDRVDSPLHF. As DNA, the CDR3 is TGTGCCAGCAGCTTGGACAGGGTTGATTCACCCCTCCACTTT.

The rearrangement links TRBV11-3 to TRBJ2-1, with a weak D call TRBD1 (6 bases). Germline lookup yields CDR1 SGHNT and CDR2 YENEEA. This CDR3 is 13 amino acids long. The ends were cut back, 6 bases at V and 4 bases at J, with 10 bases in the middle. CDR3 bases: TGTGCCAGCAGTTATACAGGGTACAATGAGCAGTTCTTC. Encoded protein: CASSYTGYNEQFF.

This clone was counted ten times or more. V gene TRBV6-5 combines with J gene TRBJ1-1; unclear D gene. The CDR3 totals 15 residues. CDR1 is MNHEY and CDR2 is SVGAGI in the germline V gene. The V gene lost 7 bases and the J gene lost 1 base, with 16 bases spanning the gap. The CDR3 protein is CASTRSQLSNTEAFF. The CDR3 nucleotides read TGTGCCAGCACCCGAAGTCAGTTATCGAACACTGAAGCTTTCTTT.

The V and J genes are TRBV15 and TRBJ1-1; TRBD1 agrees at 9 bases. Germline CDR1 reads LNHNV; CDR2 reads YYDKDF (reference sequence). The CDR3 length is 18 residues. Trimming at V came to 2 bases and at J to 2 bases, leaving 12 bases not matched to a gene. The CDR3 coding sequence is TGTGCCACCAGCAGATCTCAGACAGGGGGTTTACCTAACACTGAAGCTTTCTTT. The encoded protein is CATSRSQTGGLPNTEAFF.

This clone was detected only a few times. This sequence joins TRBV2 and TRBJ2-7, with 9 bases identical to TRBD2. The CDR3 sequence is 14 residues long. Germline V gene data show CDR1 as SNHLY and CDR2 as FYNNEI. Germline trimming cut 7 bases from V and 4 bases from J; bases unmatched to any gene: 8. The DNA for the CDR3 is TGTGCCAGCAAGGGCGGGAGGGCCCTTTACGAGCAGTACTTC. This encodes CASKGGRALYEQYF.

Details on this clone: Germline and junction disagree at one end, which may indicate a read error. The CDR3 nucleotides are TGTGCCAGCAGCTTCGGACCTAGCATTCAGCCCCAGCATTTT. Translation: CASSFGPSIQPQHF. This chain uses TRBV7-9 with TRBJ1-5; no definite D call. The CDR3 consists of 14 residues. The germline V gene has CDR1 SEHNR and CDR2 FQNEAQ (reference sequence).

The V call is TRBV18, the J call TRBJ2-5, with 10 bases matching TRBD2. Germline trimming cut 2 bases from V and 3 bases from J; bases unmatched to any gene: 6. In germline, CDR1 is KGHSH, CDR2 LQKENI. This CDR3 is built from 16 residues. CDR3 amino acids: CASSPWGLAGEETQYF. CDR3 nucleotides: TGTGCCAGCTCACCATGGGGGCTAGCGGGGGAAGAGACCCAGTACTTC.

This clone was seen a single time. The chain carries TRBV7-9 and TRBJ2-3; 7 bases agree with TRBD2. CDR3 length: 18 amino acids. Losses at the gene ends were 2 bases for V and 4 bases for J; bases not matched to a gene: 15. Germline CDR1 SEHNR, CDR2 FQNEAQ (reference sequence). The CDR3 reads CASSLRISTGGWADTQYF. Here the CDR3 DNA reads TGTGCCAGCAGCTTAAGGATCTCAACGGGAGGATGGGCAGATACGCAGTATTTT.

J is TRBJ1-4 and V is TRBV10-1, with 8 nucleotides matching TRBD1. The germline gives CDR1 WNHNN, CDR2 SYGVQD (reference sequence). The CDR3 runs to 14 residues. Losses at the gene ends were 6 bases for V and 3 bases for J; bases not matched to a gene: 3. CDR3 sequence reads: CASRPTGANEKLFF. CDR3 nucleotides: TGCGCCAGCAGGCCGACAGGGGCTAATGAAAAACTGTTTTTT.

The chain carries TRBV7-9 and TRBJ2-5; TRBD1 is a possible D gene (6 bases). V shed 1 base and J shed 5 bases, with 8 bases lying between them. CDR3 length equals 13 residues. Germline V gene data show CDR1 as SEHNR and CDR2 as FQNEAQ (reference sequence). The CDR3 DNA reads as TGTGCCAGCAGCTTAGACAGGGACGAGACCCAGTACTTC. This sequence encodes CASSLDRDETQYF.

This clone was seen just once. The rearrangement links TRBV28 to TRBJ1-4; D perhaps matches TRBD1 (6 bases). The CDR3 has 16 residues. V was cut by 3 bases and J by 5 bases, with 16 bases left in between. Germline V gene data show CDR1 as MDHEN and CDR2 as SYDVKM. This chain's CDR3 is CASSLDTGKGNEKLFF. The CDR3 bases are TGTGCCAGCAGTTTGGATACAGGGAAAGGGAATGAAAAACTGTTTTTT.

The chain employs TRBV7-9 and TRBJ1-2; no clear D gene. The CDR3 is 11 residues long. V was shortened by 5 bases and J by 8 bases, with 9 bases between the two germline ends. The germline gives CDR1 SEHNR, CDR2 FQNEAQ (reference sequence). The CDR3 DNA is TGTGCCAGCAGCCTTAACTGGGGCTACACCTTC. Translating it yields CASSLNWGYTF.

V and J are TRBV18 and TRBJ2-7, with 11 bases that match TRBD2. J was trimmed by 1 base and V by 2 bases; bases with no gene match: 10. This CDR3 is built from 18 residues. The germline V gene has CDR1 KGHSH and CDR2 LQKENI. CDR3 in amino acids: CASSPAVAGGPESYEQYF. The CDR3 coding sequence is TGTGCCAGCTCACCAGCAGTAGCGGGAGGGCCTGAGTCCTACGAGCAGTACTTC. Complete variable domain (other parts from reference TRBV18 and TRBJ2-7): NAGVMQNPRHLVRRRGQEARLRCSPMKGHSHVYWYRQLPEEGLKFMVYLQKENIIDESGMPKERFSAEFPKEGPSILRIQQVVRGDSAAYFCASSPAVAGGPESYEQYFGPGTRLTVT.

The rearrangement joins TRBV4-2 to TRBJ1-3; D unresolved. V gave up 1 base and J gave up 4 bases, with 11 bases separating them. This CDR3 comprises 15 residues. Germline CDR1 and CDR2: LGHNA and YNFKEQ. Here the CDR3 DNA reads TGTGCCAGCAGCCAAGGAACTGATCTGGGAAACACCATATATTTT. It translates to CASSQGTDLGNTIYF.